This T cell receptor beta chain emerged from a study of radiotherapy plus CTLA-4 blockade in lung cancer. CDR3 length: 14 amino acids. Per germline, CDR1 MNHEY and CDR2 SMNVEV (reference sequence). The V end lost 0 bases, the J end lost 4 bases, and 9 bases lay between the germline ends. Only in-frame clones appear in the TCRdb table, and some are missing; sequencing was by immunoSEQ multiplex PCR. The table includes some 90,000 clones, approximately 86% detected once. J is TRBJ1-2 and V is TRBV27; D gene unclear. This TCR was sampled from a human donor with non-small cell lung cancer who had a partial response to radiotherapy plus ipilimumab. Material: peripheral blood, obtained from a patient treated with radiotherapy plus ipilimumab. The CDR3 DNA is TGTGCCAGCAGTTTATCATCGGGAGCCTATGGCTACACCTTC. This sequence encodes CASSLSSGAYGYTF.